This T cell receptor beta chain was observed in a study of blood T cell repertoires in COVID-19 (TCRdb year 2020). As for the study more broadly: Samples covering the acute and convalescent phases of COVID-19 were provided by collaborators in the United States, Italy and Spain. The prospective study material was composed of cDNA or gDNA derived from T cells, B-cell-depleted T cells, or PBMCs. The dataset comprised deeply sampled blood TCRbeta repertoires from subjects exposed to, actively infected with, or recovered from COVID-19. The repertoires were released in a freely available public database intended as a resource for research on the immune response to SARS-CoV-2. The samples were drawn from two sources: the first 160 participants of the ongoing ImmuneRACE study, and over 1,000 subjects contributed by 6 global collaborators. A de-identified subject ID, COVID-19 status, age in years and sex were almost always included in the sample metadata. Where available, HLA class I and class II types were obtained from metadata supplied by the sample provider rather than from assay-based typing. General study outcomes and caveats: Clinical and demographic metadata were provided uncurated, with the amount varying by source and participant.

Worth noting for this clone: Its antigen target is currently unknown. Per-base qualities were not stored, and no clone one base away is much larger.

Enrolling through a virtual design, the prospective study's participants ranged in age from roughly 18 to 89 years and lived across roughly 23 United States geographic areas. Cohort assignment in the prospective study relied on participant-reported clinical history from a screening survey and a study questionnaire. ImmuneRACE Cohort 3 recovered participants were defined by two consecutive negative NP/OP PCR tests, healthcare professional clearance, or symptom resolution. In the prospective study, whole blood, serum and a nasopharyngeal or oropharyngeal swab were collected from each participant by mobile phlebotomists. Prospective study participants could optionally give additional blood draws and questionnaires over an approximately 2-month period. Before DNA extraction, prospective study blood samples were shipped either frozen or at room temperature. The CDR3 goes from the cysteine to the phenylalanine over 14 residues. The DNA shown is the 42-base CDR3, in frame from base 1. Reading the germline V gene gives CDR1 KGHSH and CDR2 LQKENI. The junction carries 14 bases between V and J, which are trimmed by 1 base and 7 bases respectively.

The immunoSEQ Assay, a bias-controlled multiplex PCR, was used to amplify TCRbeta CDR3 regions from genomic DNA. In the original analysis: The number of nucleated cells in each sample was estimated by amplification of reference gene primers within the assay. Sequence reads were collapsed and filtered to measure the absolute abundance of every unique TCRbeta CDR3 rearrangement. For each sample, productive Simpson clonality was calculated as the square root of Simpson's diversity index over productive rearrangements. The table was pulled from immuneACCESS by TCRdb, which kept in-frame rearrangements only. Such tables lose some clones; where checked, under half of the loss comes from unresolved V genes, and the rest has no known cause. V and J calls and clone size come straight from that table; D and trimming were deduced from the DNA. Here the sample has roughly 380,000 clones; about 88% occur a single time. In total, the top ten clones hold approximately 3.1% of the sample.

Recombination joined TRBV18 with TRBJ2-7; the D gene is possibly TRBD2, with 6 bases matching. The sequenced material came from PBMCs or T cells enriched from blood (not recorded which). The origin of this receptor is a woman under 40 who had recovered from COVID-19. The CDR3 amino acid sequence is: CASSPQNSAGEQYF. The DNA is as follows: TGTGCCAGCTCACCACAAAACTCGGCGGGAGAGCAGTACTTC.